This TCR beta chain was obtained from a study of regulatory T cells in long-lasting Graves disease. Study-level findings and limits: Persistent Graves' patients showed a TCR diversity that was lower than that of newly diagnosed ones.

CDR3 length: 16 residues. Trimming removed 7 bases from V and 3 bases from J; junction bases left unmatched: 16. In germline, CDR1 is SQVTM, CDR2 ANQGSEA. CDR3 regions were amplified by Arm-PCR using iRepertoire HTBI primers to build TCR beta libraries. TCRdb passed the multiplex PCR reads through MiXCR, listing each CDR3 protein once. The data hold 400,000 to 500,000 distinct CDR3 sequences, with roughly 15% observed a single time. Indicated time point: newly diagnosed GD, antithyroid drugs for less than 3 months. The TCR library was made from RNA extracted from PBMCs. Many counts were recorded for this clonotype. The antigen remains undetermined. These records were also assigned to another study, of T cells in Graves' hyperthyroidism and ophthalmopathy. From that study: Each patient was aged 18 to 65 and had newly diagnosed hyperthyroidism of under 2 months' duration. Appearing also in blood were most of the thyroid clonotypes expanded above 0.001.

The starting material was peripheral blood mononuclear cells (PBMCs), obtained at new diagnosis, from a patient treated with antithyroid drugs. This sequence joins TRBV29-1 and TRBJ2-7; 9 bases agree with TRBD2. This receptor was obtained from a woman between 45 and 65 years old with Graves disease. The CDR3 DNA is TGCAGCGCGGGAGGTAGCGGGAGCTCCTACTACTACGAGCAGTACTTC. Its protein product is CSAGGSGSSYYYEQYF.